This T cell receptor (beta chain) was documented in a study of T-cell memory formation after mild COVID-19. Study-wide results and limits: Within pre-infection memory, some responding clones were found, suggesting cross-reactive memory joined.

Concerning this clonotype: The antigen is not known.

TCRdb passed the 5' RACE reads through MiXCR, listing each CDR3 protein once. The sample lists about 360,000 distinct CDR3 sequences, under 15% occurring once. The ends lost 2 bases at V and 7 bases at J; junction bases unmatched: 9. The germline CDR1 and CDR2 sequences are DFQATT and SNEGSKA (reference sequence). The CDR3 runs 16 residues. This TCR came from a man in his late teens or twenties who had mild COVID-19 (a few samples of this study predate the infection). Cell type and time point are not known. This sequence joins TRBV20-1 and TRBJ2-2; 11 bases are shared with TRBD2. Sequenced input: PBMCs or a T cell subset sorted from them (not recorded which). DNA for the CDR3: TGCAGTGCTAGACCGACTAGCGGGGTTGGTATCGGGGAGCTGTTTTTT. Protein sequence: CSARPTSGVGIGELFF.